This TCR beta chain stems from a study of cytomegalovirus exposure and HLA in healthy donors. CDR3 size: 15 residues. Germline V gene sequence: CDR1 SGHAT, CDR2 FQDESV (reference sequence). Points from the study as a whole: When a later analysis compared HLA-associated TCR beta chains with equally common others, the HLA-associated chains turned out to be more clonally expanded and to have lower generation probabilities. Associated with cytomegalovirus, according to the listing, were 150 to 200 TCR beta chains. In a later analysis, across HLA loci, associated TCR counts were highest for DRB1, lowest for HLA-C. Earlier analysis yielded a pattern in which most TCR beta V segments were productive about 87% or about 30% of the time.

The PCR used 60 Vbeta and 13 Jbeta primers. Measured with immunoSEQ multiplex PCR; TCRdb has only the in-frame clones, and not every one. Here the sample spans tens of thousands of clones, around 40% being singletons. As for this clone: What it binds is not known. One end of the junction does not line up with germline, which may come from a read error.

The chain combines TRBV11-1 with TRBJ2-2, with D perhaps matching TRBD2 (5 bases). This receptor was identified in a woman aged 45-59 years in good health and CMV-seronegative. The sequenced sample consisted of PBMCs. Here the CDR3 reads CASSLGVSKHRGAVF. As DNA, the CDR3 is TGTGCCAGCAGCTTAGGGGTCAGCAAACACCGGGGAGCTGTTTTT.